Shown below are 24 T cell receptor beta chains from a single sample sequenced in a study of Ad26.COV2.S vaccination and SARS-CoV-2 variants. The repertoire was sequenced with immunoSEQ multiplex PCR; TCRdb's copy has only in-frame clones and lacks some. The data contain about 280,000 clones, 70% to 90% of them seen just once; the ten biggest clones take up around 3.5%. Documented treatment: around 19 received Ad26.COV2.S at low or high dose, single or two shots; roughly five received placebo; per-sample allocation not given. Sampling took place 63 days after the first vaccine or placebo injection. Sequences were derived from peripheral blood, sampled in a trial of Ad26.COV2.S vaccine versus placebo. The receptor set was obtained from a person aged 18 to 65 who received the Ad26.COV2.S COVID-19 vaccine or a placebo.

The table lists this clone with a few counts. V usage is TRBV4-1 and J usage is TRBJ1-1; no clear D. Trimming took 1 base from V and 3 from J, leaving 18 bases between them. Per germline, CDR1 MGHRA and CDR2 YSYEKL. The CDR3 contains 17 residues. DNA for the CDR3: TGCGCCAGCAGCCAAGGAAGCCCGTTAGGAGGCCACACTGAAGCTTTCTTT. Translating gives CASSQGSPLGGHTEAFF.

V and J are TRBV7-9 and TRBJ2-1, with 8 bases matching TRBD2. The trim removed 1 base at V and 9 bases at J, leaving 5 bases unmatched. The CDR3 consists of 14 residues. Germline V lookup: CDR1 SEHNR, CDR2 FQNEAQ (reference sequence). Here the CDR3 reads CASSLGQAGGEQFF. CDR3 DNA sequence: TGTGCCAGCAGCTTAGGACAGGCGGGGGGTGAGCAGTTCTTC.

The chain uses TRBV15 and TRBJ2-7, with a tentative D call TRBD2 (6 bases). The CDR3 length is 16 residues. Germline CDR1 and CDR2: LNHNV and YYDKDF (reference sequence). The V gene lost 0 bases and the J gene lost 2 bases, with 14 bases spanning the gap. CDR3 residues: CATSREVGGIPYEQYF. In DNA, the CDR3 is TGTGCCACCAGCAGAGAAGTGGGAGGTATCCCCTACGAGCAGTACTTC.

This chain uses TRBV9 with TRBJ2-3; D is unclear. The V end was cut by 0 bases, the J end by 7 bases, with 15 bases between. This CDR3 is built from 15 residues. Germline V gene data show CDR1 as SGDLS and CDR2 as YYNGEE. The CDR3, as DNA: TGTGCCAGCAGCGTAGGTGGGGTAGCTGGAAATACGCAGTATTTT. It translates to CASSVGGVAGNTQYF.

This clone appeared a single time. DNA of the CDR3: TGTGCCAGCAGCGCAAAAGGGACAGCCCTCGGCTACACCTTC. Translating it yields CASSAKGTALGYTF. The rearrangement uses TRBV6-5 and TRBJ1-2; TRBD1 matches 7 bases. The CDR3 is 14 residues long. J was trimmed by 8 bases and V by 6 bases; bases with no gene match: 12. CDR1 and CDR2 from the germline V gene are MNHEY and SVGAGI.

The gene calls are TRBV2 and TRBJ2-1, with D tentatively TRBD2 (5 bases). CDR1 and CDR2 (germline): SNHLY, FYNNEI. This CDR3 comprises 15 residues. The V and J ends lost 1 base and 0 bases respectively, with 7 bases between them. The CDR3 region has the DNA TGTGCCAGCAGTGAAGAGCGGCCCTCCTACAATGAGCAGTTCTTC. It specifies CASSEERPSYNEQFF. The whole variable domain, filled in from reference TRBV2 and TRBJ2-1, reads EPEVTQTPSHQVTQMGQEVILRCVPISNHLYFYWYRQILGQKVEFLVSFYNNEISEKSEIFDDQFSVERPDGSNFTLKIRSTKLEDSAMYFCASSEERPSYNEQFFGPGTRLTVL.

This clone was seen only once. The V and J genes are TRBV9 and TRBJ1-4, with TRBD1 matching 9 bases. The CDR3 totals 16 residues. Germline CDR1 and CDR2: SGDLS and YYNGEE. V shed 3 bases, J shed 4 bases, and the junction held 7 bases outside the gene matches. CDR3 amino acids: CASSARGTGNNEKLFF. The CDR3 DNA follows: TGTGCCAGCAGCGCGCGAGGGACAGGGAATAATGAAAAACTGTTTTTT.

This clone was counted only a few times. The chain carries TRBV5-1 and TRBJ1-2; 10 bases match TRBD1. The ends lost 4 bases at V and 8 bases at J; junction bases unmatched: 8. Germline CDR1 and CDR2: SGHRS and YFSETQ. This CDR3 contains 14 residues. The CDR3 nucleotides are TGCGCCAGCAGCCTGCAAGGGACAGGGGACGGCTACACCTTC. It is translated as CASSLQGTGDGYTF.

The J gene is TRBJ1-6, the V gene TRBV5-6; TRBD1 aligns across 7 bases. This CDR3 is 14 amino acids long. After removal of 1 base from V and 5 bases from J, the junction contained 0 bases not matched to a gene. Germline-derived CDR1 and CDR2 are SGHDT and YYEEEE. CDR3: CASSLTGDNSPLHF. Here the CDR3 DNA reads TGTGCCAGCAGCTTGACAGGGGATAATTCACCCCTCCACTTT.

The CDR3 spells CASSHGQGNTDTQYF. The CDR3 region has the DNA TGTGCCAGCAGCCACGGACAGGGTAATACAGATACGCAGTATTTT. The gene calls are TRBV11-2 and TRBJ2-3, with 8 positions matching TRBD1. V shed 5 bases and J 3 bases; nucleotides not matched to a gene: 7. CDR3 length: 15 amino acids. Looked up from germline, CDR1 is SGHAT and CDR2 is FQNNGV.

The chain joins TRBV7-8 to TRBJ2-7; no clear D. Trimming shortened V by 6 bases and J by 2 bases, and 17 bases separated the two germline ends. Germline-derived CDR1 and CDR2 are SGHVS and FQNEAQ. There are 15 residues in the CDR3. The CDR3 bases are TGTGCCAGCAGGATAGGGATGGCAGCCACCTACGAGCAGTACTTC. This translates into CASRIGMAATYEQYF.

The genes are TRBV7-8 and TRBJ1-1, with D maybe TRBD1 (5 bases). The CDR3 runs to 14 residues. V shed 0 bases and J shed 5 bases, with 10 bases lying between them. The V gene's germline CDR1 is SGHVS and CDR2 FQNEAQ. This CDR3 is CASSLAWGGTEAFF. CDR3 bases: TGTGCCAGCAGCTTAGCATGGGGGGGTACTGAAGCTTTCTTT.

J is TRBJ1-5 and V is TRBV4-2, with unresolved D. Germline-derived CDR1 and CDR2 are LGHNA and YNFKEQ. The V gene lost 4 bases and the J gene lost 4 bases, with 14 bases spanning the gap. The CDR3 totals 15 residues. The CDR3 sequence is CASSPKGAGNQPQHF. The CDR3 region has the DNA TGTGCCAGCAGCCCAAAGGGAGCGGGAAATCAGCCCCAGCATTTT.

The V and J genes are TRBV9 and TRBJ2-1; perhaps D is TRBD1 or TRBD2 (5 bases each). Germline lookup yields CDR1 SGDLS and CDR2 YYNGEE. The CDR3 spans 15 residues. Trimming left V 0 bases short and J 3 bases short, with 10 bases between. The CDR3 protein is CASSVVGASYNEQFF. The CDR3, as DNA: TGTGCCAGCAGCGTAGTCGGGGCGAGCTACAATGAGCAGTTCTTC.

J is TRBJ2-6 and V is TRBV7-2, with D perhaps TRBD1 (6 bases). Between the trimmed V and J ends, which lost 7 bases and 4 bases, there was a span of 23 bases. CDR3 length equals 18 residues. Germline lookup yields CDR1 SGHTA and CDR2 FQGNSA. CDR3 bases: TGTGCCAGCACTTTAACAGGGCCAGGTTCACCCGGGGCCAACGTCCTGACTTTC. Translated, it gives CASTLTGPGSPGANVLTF.

The chain carries TRBV7-9 and TRBJ2-1; D is possibly TRBD1 or TRBD2 (5 bases each). CDR1 SEHNR and CDR2 FQNEAQ come from the germline V gene (reference sequence). The CDR3 is 16 amino acids. V dropped 5 bases and J dropped 5 bases, with 19 bases sitting between them. DNA for the CDR3: TGTGCCAGCAGCCCAGGGTCGGGGTTTTTGAACAATGAGCAGTTCTTC. Translating gives CASSPGSGFLNNEQFF.

The chain couples TRBV4-1 to TRBJ2-4; D is possibly TRBD1 (6 bases). Per germline, CDR1 MGHRA and CDR2 YSYEKL. V was clipped by 1 base and J by 6 bases, with 10 bases between them. The CDR3 has 14 residues. The CDR3 sequence is CASSQGEGGNIQYF. DNA for the CDR3: TGCGCCAGCAGCCAAGGCGAAGGGGGAAACATTCAGTACTTC.

The V and J genes are TRBV5-4 and TRBJ1-2; TRBD1 matches 8 bases. Trimming removed 3 bases from V and 4 bases from J; junction bases left unmatched: 2. Germline CDR1 reads SGHNT; CDR2 reads YYREEE (reference sequence). The CDR3 loop spans 13 amino acids. The CDR3 region is CASSSGGGYGYTF. The CDR3 DNA sequence: TGTGCCAGCAGCTCAGGGGGCGGCTATGGCTACACCTTC.

The rearrangement uses TRBV7-9 and TRBJ1-2; TRBD1 might be the D (5 bases). Trimming took off 2 bases at V and 4 bases at J, with 11 bases between the two ends. Germline loops: CDR1 SEHNR, CDR2 FQNEAQ (reference sequence). The CDR3 length is 14 residues. CDR3 sequence reads: CASSLQGLTYGYTF. CDR3 sequence (DNA): TGTGCCAGCAGCTTACAGGGCCTTACCTATGGCTACACCTTC.

The count of this clone is one. The chain employs TRBV7-9 and TRBJ1-4, with unresolved D. The CDR3 is made up of 14 amino acids. The germline CDR1 and CDR2 sequences are SEHNR and FQNEAQ (reference sequence). V was pared by 2 bases and J by 4 bases, with 8 bases between. This chain's CDR3 is CASSLNGNNEKLFF. DNA of the CDR3: TGTGCCAGCAGCTTAAACGGAAATAATGAAAAACTGTTTTTT. The variable domain in full, with the rest retrieved from reference TRBV7-9 and TRBJ1-4, is DTGVSQNPRHKITKRGQNVTFRCDPISEHNRLYWYRQTLGQGPEFLTYFQNEAQLEKSRLLSDRFSAERPKGSFSTLEIQRTEQGDSAMYLCASSLNGNNEKLFFGSGTQLSVL.

J is TRBJ2-1 and V is TRBV21-1; TRBD1, the table's D call, lacks a check against the DNA. TRBV21-1 is flagged as a pseudogene. CDR3 length: 14 amino acids. The CDR3 loop reads CATTSGTGYNEQFF. The CDR3 DNA sequence: TGTGCCACCACGAGCGGGACAGGCTACAATGAGCAGTTCTTC.

The rearrangement links TRBV30 to TRBJ1-4, with D perhaps matching TRBD1 (5 bases). Germline loops: CDR1 GTSNPN, CDR2 SVGIG (reference sequence). The ends were cut back, 5 bases at V and 8 bases at J, with 15 bases in the middle. CDR3 length: 13 residues. The CDR3 nucleotides read TGTGCCTGGCGGCCCGGGGGTGACGAAAAACTGTTTTTT. It yields the protein CAWRPGGDEKLFF.

This clone appeared a single time. The chain carries TRBV24-1 and TRBJ2-1; 9 bases line up with TRBD1. Germline CDR1 and CDR2: KGHDR and SFDVKD. The CDR3 sequence is 15 residues long. J was trimmed by 9 bases and V by 3 bases; bases with no gene match: 8. CDR3 sequence: CATSDPRDRVTEQFF. CDR3 in DNA: TGTGCCACCAGTGATCCCCGGGACAGGGTGACTGAGCAGTTCTTC.

The chain carries TRBV5-1 and TRBJ1-1, with 8 bases lining up with TRBD1. The CDR3 loop spans 16 amino acids. Germline V gives CDR1 SGHRS, CDR2 YFSETQ. Losses at the gene ends were 3 bases for V and 5 bases for J; bases not matched to a gene: 12. The CDR3 nucleotides are TGCGCCAGCAGCTGGGGACAGGCGTCTAGGGGTACTGAAGCTTTCTTT. Protein product: CASSWGQASRGTEAFF.